The 7 T cell receptor beta chains below were found in one sample sequenced in a study of CD8+CD57+ T cells in acquired aplastic anemia. Genomic DNA constituted the template upon which TCR beta VDJ and CDR3 profiling was performed. Via MiXCR, TCRdb re-called the reads, giving one row per CDR3 protein. Of under 350,000 distinct CDR3 sequences listed, roughly 59% were seen once; the top ten hold 1% to 1.5%. Patients picked for sequencing had shown CD8+CD57+ cell expansion detected by flow cytometry. Specimen: sorted CD4+, CD8+, or CD8+CD57+ T cells (not recorded which) from PBMCs. The receptors derive from a human donor with aplastic anemia.

V usage is TRBV24-1 and J usage is TRBJ2-3; D might be TRBD1 (6 bases). Trimming removed 5 bases at V and 1 base at J, with 15 bases between. The germline V gene encodes CDR1 KGHDR and CDR2 SFDVKD. The CDR3 loop spans 16 amino acids. The CDR3 sequence is CATSVASSGGTDTQYF. Written as DNA, the CDR3 is TGTGCCACCAGTGTGGCTAGCTCAGGGGGCACAGATACGCAGTATTTT.

V and J are TRBV5-1 and TRBJ2-7; a weak D match, TRBD1 (5 bases). CDR3 length: 17 amino acids. V was pared by 6 bases and J by 0 bases, with 22 bases between. Germline assignment: CDR1 SGHRS and CDR2 YFSETQ. The CDR3 loop is CASIYSAGAEASYEQYF. Here the CDR3 DNA reads TGCGCCAGCATCTATTCGGCTGGGGCAGAAGCCTCCTACGAGCAGTACTTC.

V is TRBV2 and J is TRBJ2-5; 12 nucleotides match TRBD2. Trimming cost V 3 bases and J 5 bases; bases outside gene matches: 4. The CDR3 has 15 amino acids. Germline lookup yields CDR1 SNHLY and CDR2 FYNNEI. The CDR3 sequence: CASSDPSGRAETQYF. In nucleotides, the CDR3 is TGTGCCAGCAGTGATCCTAGCGGGAGGGCGGAGACCCAGTACTTC.

The chain employs TRBV5-1 and TRBJ2-1; 10 bases agree with TRBD1. Unmatched junction bases numbered 3, after V lost 0 bases and J lost 6 bases. Germline V gene data show CDR1 as SGHRS and CDR2 as YFSETQ. The CDR3 covers 15 residues. The CDR3 nucleotides are TGCGCCAGCAGCTTGGGGGGACAGGGGATCAATGAGCAGTTCTTC. Amino acid sequence: CASSLGGQGINEQFF. The variable domain in full, with the rest retrieved from reference TRBV5-1 and TRBJ2-1, is KAGVTQTPRYLIKTRGQQVTLSCSPISGHRSVSWYQQTPGQGLQFLFEYFSETQRNKGNFPGRFSGRQFSNSRSEMNVSTLELGDSALYLCASSLGGQGINEQFFGPGTRLTVL.

This clonotype was seen a handful of times. The J gene is TRBJ2-7, the V gene TRBV15; D call uncertain. The V and J ends lost 0 bases and 4 bases respectively, with 10 bases between them. Looked up from germline, CDR1 is LNHNV and CDR2 is YYDKDF (reference sequence). CDR3 length equals 14 residues. This CDR3 is CATSRDKARYEQYF. For the CDR3, the DNA is TGTGCCACCAGCAGAGATAAGGCCAGATACGAGCAGTACTTC.

This clonotype was seen at least ten times. CDR3 in amino acids: CASSVAKVAGYLGAGELFF. Here the CDR3 DNA reads TGTGCCAGCAGCGTAGCAAAAGTAGCGGGCTACTTGGGGGCCGGGGAGCTGTTTTTT. The gene calls are TRBV9 and TRBJ2-2; TRBD2 agrees at 7 bases. The trim removed 0 bases at V and 6 bases at J, leaving 17 bases unmatched. The length of the CDR3 is 19 residues. Germline V gene data show CDR1 as SGDLS and CDR2 as YYNGEE.

The chain joins TRBV5-1 to TRBJ2-7, with D possibly matching TRBD1 (6 bases). Judging by the DNA end, TRBJ2-1 fits better; the J call may be wrong. The CDR3 loop spans 14 amino acids. Germline values: CDR1 SGHRS, CDR2 YFSETQ. CDR3 amino acids: CASSLGFGGYEQFF. CDR3 sequence (DNA): TGCGCCAGCAGCTTAGGGTTTGGGGGCTACGAGCAGTTCTTC.